This record concerns one TCR beta chain sequence. The antigen remains unidentified. Splitting of CD4+ cells produced CD45RA+ naive and CD45RA-negative memory subsets. This sample stems from a study of shared clonotypes between healthy human individuals. For the study at large: Each donor's CD4 naive and CD4 memory cells filled three plates apiece, CD8 naive two, and CD8 memory one.

General study findings and limits: Lower generation probabilities were found for non-shared clonotypes than for those shared by all four donors. Clonotype sharing among donors was thought likely to change with sequencing depth.

Sequenced by immunoSEQ multiplex PCR; TCRdb stores in-frame clones only, minus some. The table lists around 1.1 million clones, about 80% of them singletons, with roughly 0.57% in the top ten. The CDR3 sequence is 15 residues long. Trimming stripped 2 bases from V and 13 bases from J, with 18 bases between. CDR1 is WSHSY, CDR2 SAAADI, per germline. The sequencing input was memory CD4+ T cells from PBMCs. Specified subset: CD45RA-negative fraction. The source of this sequence is a man between 18 and 29 years old in good health. Some clones in this sample may be carry-over from other donors' samples. The chain uses TRBV10-2 and TRBJ1-6; no firm D call. The CDR3 spells CASSEVQQNLTPLHF. The CDR3 DNA is TGCGCCAGCAGTGAGGTCCAGCAAAATCTTACTCCCCTCCACTTT.